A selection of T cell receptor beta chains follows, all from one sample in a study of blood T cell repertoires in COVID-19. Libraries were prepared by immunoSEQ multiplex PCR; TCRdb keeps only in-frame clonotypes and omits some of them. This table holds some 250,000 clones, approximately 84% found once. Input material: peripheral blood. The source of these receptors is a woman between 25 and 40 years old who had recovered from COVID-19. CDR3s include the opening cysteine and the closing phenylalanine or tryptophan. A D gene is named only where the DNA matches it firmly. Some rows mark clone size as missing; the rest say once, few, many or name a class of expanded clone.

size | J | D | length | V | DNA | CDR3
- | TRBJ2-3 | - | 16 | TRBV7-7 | TGTGCCAGCAGCTTAATCCAGGGGAGCGGCACAGATACGCAGTATTTT | CASSLIQGSGTDTQYF
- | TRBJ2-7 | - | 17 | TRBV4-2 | TGTGCCAGCAGTCATCACGCGGAGGGGACTGCACCTTACGAGCAGTACTTC | CASSHHAEGTAPYEQYF
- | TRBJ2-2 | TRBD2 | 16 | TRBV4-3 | TGCGCCAGCAGCCCCTTGGCGGGGGGGTCCACCGGGGAGCTGTTTTTT | CASSPLAGGSTGELFF
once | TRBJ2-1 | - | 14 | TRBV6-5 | TGTGCCAGCAGTAACAGGATCCCCTACAATGAGCAGTTCTTC | CASSNRIPYNEQFF
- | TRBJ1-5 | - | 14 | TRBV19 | TGTGCCAGTAGTATGGCAGGTAGCAATCAGCCCCAGCATTTT | CASSMAGSNQPQHF
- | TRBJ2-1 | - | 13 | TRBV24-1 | TGTGCCACCAGTGAGAAATCAGGGTCGAGGCAGTTCTTC | CATSEKSGSRQFF
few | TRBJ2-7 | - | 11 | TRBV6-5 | TGTGCCAGCAGTACAGGGTTCGAGCAGTACTTC | CASSTGFEQYF
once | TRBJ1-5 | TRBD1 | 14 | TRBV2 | TGTGCCAGCACTAAAGGACAGGGAAATCAGCCCCAGCATTTT | CASTKGQGNQPQHF
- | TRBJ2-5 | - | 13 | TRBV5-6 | TGTGCCAGCAGCTTAGGACACGTAGAGACCCAGTACTTC | CASSLGHVETQYF
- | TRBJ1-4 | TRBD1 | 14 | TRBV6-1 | TGTGCCAGCAGTGAGACAGGGGTGAGGGAAAAACTGTTTTTT | CASSETGVREKLFF
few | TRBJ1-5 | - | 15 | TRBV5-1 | TGCGCCAGCAGCGAGGGTCTCGGTTACAATCAGCCCCAGCATTTT | CASSEGLGYNQPQHF
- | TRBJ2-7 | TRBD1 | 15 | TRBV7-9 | TGTGCCAGCAGCTTAGTACAGGGGCCCATCTACGAGCAGTACTTC | CASSLVQGPIYEQYF
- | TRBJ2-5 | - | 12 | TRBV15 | TGTGCCACCAGCAGAGATATCGAGACCCAGTACTTC | CATSRDIETQYF
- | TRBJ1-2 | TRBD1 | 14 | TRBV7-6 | TGTGCCAGCAGCTTACTGGGACAGGGACAAGGCTACACCTTC | CASSLLGQGQGYTF
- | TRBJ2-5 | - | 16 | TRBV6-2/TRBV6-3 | TGTGCCAGCAGTTATCCACTGACAGGGAGGAGAGAGACCCAGTACTTC | CASSYPLTGRRETQYF
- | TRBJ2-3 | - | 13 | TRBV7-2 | TGTGCCAGCAGCTCGGACAGTCAAGATACGCAGTATTTT | CASSSDSQDTQYF
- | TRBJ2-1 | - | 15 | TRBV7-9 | TGTGCCAGCAGCCTTAGCGGTTACTCCTACAATGAGCAGTTCTTC | CASSLSGYSYNEQFF
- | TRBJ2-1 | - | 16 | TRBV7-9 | TGTGCCAGCAGCCCTATTCGGACTACTAGTTACAATGAGCAGTTCTTC | CASSPIRTTSYNEQFF
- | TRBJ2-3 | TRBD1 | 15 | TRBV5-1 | TGCGCCAGCAGCTTGTCCGGGACAGACACAGATACGCAGTATTTT | CASSLSGTDTDTQYF
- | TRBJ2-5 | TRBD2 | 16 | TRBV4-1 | TGCGCCAGCAGCCCCCTTATAGCGGGGGGTTCATGGACCCAGTACTTC | CASSPLIAGGSWTQYF
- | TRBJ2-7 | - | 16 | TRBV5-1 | TGCGCCAGCAGCTTGGTTCTTTCGCGGGGTTTAGACGAGCAGTACTTC | CASSLVLSRGLDEQYF
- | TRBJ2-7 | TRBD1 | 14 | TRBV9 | TGTGCCAGCAGCCCACAGGGGGCAACGGGCGAGCAGTACTTC | CASSPQGATGEQYF
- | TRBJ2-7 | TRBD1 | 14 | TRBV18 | TGTGCCAGCTCAGGGACAGGGACGGCCTACGAGCAGTACTTC | CASSGTGTAYEQYF
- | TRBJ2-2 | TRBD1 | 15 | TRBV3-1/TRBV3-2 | TGTGCCAGCAGCCAACAGGGGGTGGACACCGGGGAGCTGTTTTTT | CASSQQGVDTGELFF
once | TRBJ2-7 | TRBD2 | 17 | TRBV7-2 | TGTGCCAGCAGCCGGGGGTTGATTGCTAGCGGGGGCCACGAGCAGTACTTC | CASSRGLIASGGHEQYF
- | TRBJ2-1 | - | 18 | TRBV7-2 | TGTGCCAGCAGCCCCCGGGGAGGGCGGGGGCTACCGTTGGATGAGCAGTTCTTC | CASSPRGGRGLPLDEQFF
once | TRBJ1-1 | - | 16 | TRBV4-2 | TGTGCCAGCAGCCAAGATCTTGGCAGTGAGGGCACTGAAGCTTTCTTT | CASSQDLGSEGTEAFF
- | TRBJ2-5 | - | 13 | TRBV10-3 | TGTGCCACCCTACGGGGTGGGGAAGAGACCCAGTACTTC | CATLRGGEETQYF
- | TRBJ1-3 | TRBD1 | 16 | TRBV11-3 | TGTGCCAGCAGCTCGCGGGGGACAGGGGCGGGAAACACCATATATTTT | CASSSRGTGAGNTIYF
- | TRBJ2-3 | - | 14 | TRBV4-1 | TGCGCCAGCAGCCCCCTTGGAGCCACAGATACGCAGTATTTT | CASSPLGATDTQYF
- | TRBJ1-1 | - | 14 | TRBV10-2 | TGCGCCAGCAGTGAGTCAGGCCAGACTTTAGAAGCTTTCTTT | CASSESGQTLEAFF